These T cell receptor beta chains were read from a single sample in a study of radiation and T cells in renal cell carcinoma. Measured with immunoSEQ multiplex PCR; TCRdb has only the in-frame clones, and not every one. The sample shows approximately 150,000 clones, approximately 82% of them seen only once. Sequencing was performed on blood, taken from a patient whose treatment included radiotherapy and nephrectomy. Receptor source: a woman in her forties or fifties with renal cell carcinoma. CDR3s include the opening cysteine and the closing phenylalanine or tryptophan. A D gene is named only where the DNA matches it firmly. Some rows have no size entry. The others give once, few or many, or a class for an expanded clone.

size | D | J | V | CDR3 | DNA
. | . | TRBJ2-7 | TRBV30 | CAWSYNSYEQYF | TGTGCCTGGAGTTACAACTCCTACGAGCAGTACTTC
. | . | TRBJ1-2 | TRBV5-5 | CASSLGLLVASDGYTF | TGTGCCAGCAGCTTGGGGCTCCTCGTGGCGTCCGATGGCTACACCTTC
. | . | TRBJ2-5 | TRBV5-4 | CATGAKTQYF | TGTGCCACCGGCGCGAAGACCCAGTACTTC
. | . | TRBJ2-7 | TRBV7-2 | CASSYGSRWEQYF | TGTGCCAGCAGCTACGGGTCCAGGTGGGAGCAGTACTTC
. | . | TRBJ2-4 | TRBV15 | CATSRDYGGGTRAKNIQYF | TGTGCCACCAGCAGAGATTATGGAGGTGGAACAAGAGCCAAAAACATTCAGTACTTC
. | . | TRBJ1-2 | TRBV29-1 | CSVEGKGWIAYTF | TGCAGCGTTGAAGGAAAAGGATGGATTGCCTACACCTTC
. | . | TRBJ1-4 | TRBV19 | CASRWGTEGEKLFF | TGTGCCAGTAGATGGGGGACCGAAGGGGAAAAACTGTTTTTT
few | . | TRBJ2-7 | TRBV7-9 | CASSPRVTSYEQYF | TGTGCCAGCAGCCCTCGGGTGACCTCCTACGAGCAGTACTTC
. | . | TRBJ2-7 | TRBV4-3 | CASSQDWVPGLSYEQYF | TGCGCCAGCAGCCAAGATTGGGTCCCAGGGTTGTCCTACGAGCAGTACTTC
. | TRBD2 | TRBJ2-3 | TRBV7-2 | CASRWTSGKRVNTQYF | TGTGCCAGCAGATGGACTAGCGGGAAGCGGGTGAATACGCAGTATTTT
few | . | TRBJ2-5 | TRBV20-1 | CSARDQETQYF | TGCAGTGCTAGGGACCAAGAGACCCAGTACTTC
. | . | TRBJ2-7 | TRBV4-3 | CASSRGHTYEQYF | TGCGCCAGCTCCCGGGGTCACACCTACGAGCAGTACTTC
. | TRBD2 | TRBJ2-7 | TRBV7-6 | CASSPSGRGMDEQYF | TGTGCCAGCAGCCCTTCGGGGAGGGGCATGGACGAGCAGTACTTC
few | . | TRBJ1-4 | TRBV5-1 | CASSLNPGFIEKLFF | TGCGCCAGCAGCTTGAATCCAGGGTTTATTGAAAAACTGTTTTTT
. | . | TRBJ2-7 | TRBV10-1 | CATSLGHEQYF | TGCGCCACTTCTCTGGGACACGAGCAGTACTTC
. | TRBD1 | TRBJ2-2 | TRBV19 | CASREDRATGELFF | TGTGCCAGTAGAGAGGACAGGGCTACCGGGGAGCTGTTTTTT
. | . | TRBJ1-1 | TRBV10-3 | CAISEIGGKNTEAFF | TGTGCCATCAGTGAGATTGGAGGGAAGAACACTGAAGCTTTCTTT
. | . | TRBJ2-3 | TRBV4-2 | CASSQETSTDTQYF | TGTGCCAGCAGCCAAGAAACTAGTACAGATACGCAGTATTTT
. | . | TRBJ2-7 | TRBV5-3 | CARTGVLAYSYEQYF | TGTGCCAGAACCGGGGTCCTAGCGTACTCCTACGAGCAGTACTTC
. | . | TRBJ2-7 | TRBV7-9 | CASSTDSSYEQYF | TGTGCCAGCAGCACCGACAGCTCCTACGAGCAGTACTTC
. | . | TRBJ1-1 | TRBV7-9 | CASSLGTHDEAFF | TGTGCCAGCAGCTTAGGGACACACGATGAAGCTTTCTTT
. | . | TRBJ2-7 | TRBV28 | CASNLAGKQTYEQYF | TGTGCCAGCAACCTGGCGGGCAAGCAAACCTACGAGCAGTACTTC
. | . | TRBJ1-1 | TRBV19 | CASRTDQGEAFF | TGTGCCAGTAGGACTGACCAGGGCGAAGCTTTCTTT
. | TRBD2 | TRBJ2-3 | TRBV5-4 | CASSLVLAGASTDTQYF | TGTGCCAGCAGCTTGGTATTGGCGGGAGCTAGCACAGATACGCAGTATTTT
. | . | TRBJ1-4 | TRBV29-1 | CSVGPPGGKLFF | TGCAGCGTTGGTCCCCCGGGAGGGAAACTGTTTTTT
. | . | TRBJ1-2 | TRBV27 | CASSRAGIGGYTF | TGTGCCAGCAGTAGAGCAGGGATCGGCGGCTACACCTTC
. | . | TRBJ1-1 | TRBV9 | CASSIGEEAFF | TGTGCCAGCAGCATAGGGGAAGAAGCTTTCTTT
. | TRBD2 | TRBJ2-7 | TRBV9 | CASSVEPSGNYYEQYF | TGTGCCAGCAGCGTAGAGCCTAGCGGGAATTACTACGAGCAGTACTTC
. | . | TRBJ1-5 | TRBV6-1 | CATNGWGNSNQPQHF | TGTGCCACCAACGGTTGGGGGAATAGCAATCAGCCCCAGCATTTT
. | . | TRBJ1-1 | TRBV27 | CASSLDWVLGTEAFF | TGTGCCAGCAGTTTGGACTGGGTTTTAGGGACTGAAGCTTTCTTT
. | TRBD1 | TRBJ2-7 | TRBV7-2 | CASSSSRDSPVAHEQYF | TGTGCCAGCAGCTCCTCCCGGGACAGCCCGGTCGCCCACGAGCAGTACTTC
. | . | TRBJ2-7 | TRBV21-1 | CASSKENGGTSSYEQYF | TGTGCCAGCAGCAAAGAAAACGGCGGGACGAGCTCCTACGAGCAGTACTTC
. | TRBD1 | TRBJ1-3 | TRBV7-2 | CASSRDRAQGNTIYF | TGTGCCAGCAGCCGAGACAGGGCGCAAGGAAACACCATATATTTT
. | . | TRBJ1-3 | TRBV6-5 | CASSYLGGRGNTIYF | TGTGCCAGCAGTTATTTGGGGGGCCGGGGAAACACCATATATTTT
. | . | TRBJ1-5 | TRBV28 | CASSPQHNQPQHF | TGTGCCAGCAGTCCACAGCACAATCAGCCCCAGCATTTT
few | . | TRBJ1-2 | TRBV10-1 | CASNPVWGQYGYTF | TGCGCCAGCAACCCGGTGTGGGGGCAATATGGCTACACCTTC
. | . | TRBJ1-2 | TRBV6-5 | CATQPGSRAYGYTF | TGTGCCACCCAACCGGGGAGCCGGGCTTATGGCTACACCTTC